This T cell receptor beta chain is from a study of T-cell memory formation after mild COVID-19 (dated by TCRdb to the early 2020s). Broadly, across the study: TCR sequence clusters from the two donors were largely donor specific. T-cell clones expanding and contracting after mild COVID-19 in two donors were tracked by longitudinal TCRalpha and TCRbeta repertoire sequencing. The cohort comprised two young, previously healthy adult volunteers, one female and one male.

General conclusions and limits of the study: The study covered only two mild cases, and larger cohorts including severe cases with pre-infection samples were considered necessary. From day 15 to 85, contracting clones showed balanced CD4/CD8 phenotypes, whereas a second wave of clones that expanded from day 15 to 37 leaned towards CD4+. The second-wave clones that peaked on day 37 were not confirmed to be SARS-CoV-2 specific. Some responding clones were detected in pre-infection memory, which suggested that pre-existing cross-reactive memory T cells had joined the SARS-CoV-2 response. Contracting CD4+ clones appeared mostly in the CM and EM memory subsets, whereas CD8+ clones were enriched in EMRA.

Ficoll-Paque density gradient centrifugation was used to isolate PBMCs. Instrument used: Illumina NovaSeq 6000. TCRalpha and TCRbeta cDNA libraries were constructed by 5'RACE with constant-segment primers, with sample barcodes and unique molecular identifiers being introduced. Trizol reagent was used to extract RNA from every sample. Libraries were amplified in two PCR steps, with a second sample barcode and Illumina TruSeq adapters added in the second step. Sequencing of libraries was performed on an Illumina NovaSeq with 2 x 150 bp paired-end reads. Per the source publication's procedure: Demultiplexing of reads and collapsing into UMI-guided consensus sequences were performed with migec v1.2.7. With mixcr v2.1.11, UMI consensuses were aligned to TRA and TRB V and J templates and assembled into clonotypes. Expanded or contracted clonotypes were those called significant by both edgeR and NoisET, with noise models trained on biological replicates. For edgeR calls, a false discovery rate-adjusted p below 0.01 and a log2 fold-change threshold of 1 were applied. PCA with hierarchical clustering of max-normalized trajectories of the 1000 most abundant clonotypes was used as exploratory dynamics analysis. Separately sequenced CD4+ and CD8+ repertoires were used to assign a CD4 or CD8 phenotype to each responding clone. TCRdb trimmed the raw reads at Q25, called clones with MiXCR and kept productive beta chains. Each CDR3 protein appears once, grouped with its most common genes and DNA. The V and J calls shown here were made by TCRdb, not taken from the authors' results. In all, the sample holds around 130,000 distinct CDR3 sequences, and 11% to 15% of those were seen once. Clones ranked in the top ten supply 25% to 30% of the sample.

Details on this clonotype: The target of this receptor is not known. Base qualities are not recorded, but no much larger clone differs from it by a single base.

Its CDR3 holds 16 amino acids, cysteine through phenylalanine. The DNA shown is the 48-base CDR3, in frame from base 1. The germline ends are 21 bases apart after V is trimmed by 4 bases and J by 6 bases. The chain joins TRBV12-3 or TRBV12-4 to TRBJ1-1, with TRBD1 perhaps the D gene, on 5 matching bases. Sequenced material: PBMCs or a T cell subset sorted from them (not recorded which). This sequence originates from an adult woman who had mild COVID-19 (a few samples of this study predate the infection). The sample titles of this study are shuffled in the database, so cell type and time point are left out; the donor was told from shared clones. The CDR3 protein sequence reads: CASSWGRAGKMAEAFF. The DNA sequence is TGTGCCAGCAGTTGGGGCCGAGCAGGGAAGATGGCTGAAGCTTTCTTT.